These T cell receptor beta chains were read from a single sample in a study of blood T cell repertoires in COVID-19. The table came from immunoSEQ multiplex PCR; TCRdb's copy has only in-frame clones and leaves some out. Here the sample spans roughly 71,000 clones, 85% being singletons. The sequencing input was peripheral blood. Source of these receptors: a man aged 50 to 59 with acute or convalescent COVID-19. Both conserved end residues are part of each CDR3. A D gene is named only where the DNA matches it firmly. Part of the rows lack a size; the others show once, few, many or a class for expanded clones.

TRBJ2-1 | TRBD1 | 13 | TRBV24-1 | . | CATSAGGINEQFF | TGTGCCACCAGTGCAGGGGGTATCAATGAGCAGTTCTTC
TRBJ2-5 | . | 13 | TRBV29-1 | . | CSGGSLGVETQYF | TGCAGCGGAGGGAGTCTTGGTGTCGAGACCCAGTACTTC
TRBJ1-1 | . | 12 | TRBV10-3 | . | CATNRGYTEAFF | TGTGCCACGAACCGGGGGTACACTGAAGCTTTCTTT
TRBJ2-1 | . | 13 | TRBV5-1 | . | CASSLGGGDEQFF | TGCGCCAGCAGCTTGGGCGGGGGCGATGAGCAGTTCTTC
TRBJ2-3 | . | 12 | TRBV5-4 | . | CASSSQLDTQYF | TGTGCCAGCAGCTCCCAACTGGATACGCAGTATTTT
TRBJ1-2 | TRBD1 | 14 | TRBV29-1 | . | CSVEELGGSYGYTF | TGCAGCGTTGAAGAGCTAGGGGGCAGCTATGGCTACACCTTC
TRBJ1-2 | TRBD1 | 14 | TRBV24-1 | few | CATSGTGGGFGYTF | TGTGCCACCAGTGGGACAGGGGGCGGATTTGGCTACACCTTC
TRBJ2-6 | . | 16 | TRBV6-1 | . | CASSEAGVAGANVLTF | TGTGCCAGCAGTGAAGCAGGGGTTGCTGGGGCCAACGTCCTGACTTTC
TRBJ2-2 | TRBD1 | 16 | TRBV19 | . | CASSSRTGLDTGELFF | TGTGCCAGTAGCTCCCGGACAGGGTTGGACACCGGGGAGCTGTTTTTT
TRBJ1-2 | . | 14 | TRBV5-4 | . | CASSFPGTSYGYTF | TGTGCCAGCAGCTTTCCCGGGACATCGTATGGCTACACCTTC
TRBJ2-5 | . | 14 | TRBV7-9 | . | CASSFGGSYETQYF | TGTGCCAGCAGCTTTGGAGGGAGTTACGAGACCCAGTACTTC
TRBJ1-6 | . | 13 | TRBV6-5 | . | CAGSGEGNSPLHF | TGTGCCGGCTCAGGGGAAGGGAATTCACCCCTCCACTTT
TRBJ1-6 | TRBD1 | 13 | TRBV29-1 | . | CSGPGQGSSPLHF | TGCAGCGGCCCGGGACAGGGAAGTTCACCCCTCCACTTT
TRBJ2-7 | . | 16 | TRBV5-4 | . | CASSKDLDRSSYEQYF | TGTGCCAGCAGCAAGGACCTCGACAGGAGCTCCTACGAGCAGTACTTC
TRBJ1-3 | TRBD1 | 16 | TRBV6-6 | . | CASSYVRDRGGNTIYF | TGTGCCAGCAGTTACGTCCGGGACAGAGGGGGAAACACCATATATTTT
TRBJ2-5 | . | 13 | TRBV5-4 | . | CASSLGGGETQYF | TGTGCCAGCAGCCTGGGAGGGGGAGAGACCCAGTACTTC
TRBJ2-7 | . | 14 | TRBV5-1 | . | CASSLGDNFYEQYF | TGCGCCAGCAGCTTGGGGGACAATTTTTACGAGCAGTACTTC
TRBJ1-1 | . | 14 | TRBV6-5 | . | CASTLDGQNTEAFF | TGTGCCAGCACCTTAGATGGACAGAACACTGAAGCTTTCTTT